Each of the 24 T cell receptor beta chains below was sequenced from the same sample in a study of cytomegalovirus exposure and HLA in healthy donors. The PCR was carried out with 60 Vbeta primers and 13 Jbeta primers. Libraries were prepared by immunoSEQ multiplex PCR; TCRdb keeps only in-frame clonotypes and omits some of them. The listing records 60,000 to 100,000 clones. The sequenced sample was PBMCs. The receptors come from a young man in good health and CMV-seronegative.

The V and J genes are TRBV19 and TRBJ1-5; D is undetermined. Germline values: CDR1 LNHDA, CDR2 SQIVND (reference sequence). The V gene lost 3 bases and the J gene lost 1 base, with 13 bases spanning the gap. The CDR3 is made up of 16 amino acids. The CDR3 region is CASSISEQTSNQPQHF. CDR3 nucleotide sequence: TGTGCCAGTAGTATTTCAGAACAGACAAGCAATCAGCCCCAGCATTTT.

The chain recombines TRBV7-2 with TRBJ1-6, with 8 bases matching TRBD1. J lost 10 bases, V lost 4 bases, and 9 bases had no gene match. CDR1 and CDR2 (germline): SGHTA, FQGNSA. The CDR3 contains 15 residues. The CDR3 nucleotides read TGTGCCAGCAGCTCGATATCAGGGGGCACCTCACCCCTCCACTTT. Its protein is CASSSISGGTSPLHF.

This sequence joins TRBV7-9 and TRBJ1-2, with no clear D. The CDR3 extends over 15 amino acids. The germline V gene encodes CDR1 SEHNR and CDR2 FQNEAQ (reference sequence). V was pared by 5 bases and J by 7 bases, with 20 bases between. The chain's CDR3 is CASSLETPGGRGYTF. CDR3 DNA: TGTGCCAGCAGCCTCGAAACCCCGGGAGGACGTGGCTACACCTTC.

A note on this clone: The same CDR3 can be traced to other DNA sequences in this sample. The genes are TRBV19 and TRBJ1-1, with TRBD1 matching 9 bases. CDR1 is LNHDA, CDR2 SQIVND, per germline (reference sequence). V was pared by 6 bases and J by 0 bases, with 2 bases of the junction left unmatched. CDR3 length: 14 residues. The chain's CDR3 is CASRDRGLNTEAFF. The CDR3 DNA follows: TGTGCCAGTAGGGACAGGGGATTGAACACTGAAGCTTTCTTT.

The CDR3 region is CASSLIGRSSTEAFF. The CDR3, as DNA: TGTGCCAGCAGCTTAATTGGTAGGAGTTCCACTGAAGCTTTCTTT. This chain links TRBV7-9 with TRBJ1-1; unclear D gene. CDR1 is SEHNR, CDR2 FQNEAQ, per germline (reference sequence). V lost 2 bases and J lost 4, with 14 bases in between. The CDR3 sequence is 15 residues long.

The chain carries TRBV5-7 and TRBJ1-5; a weak D match, TRBD1 (6 bases). TRBV5-7 is an ORF, and what it does is uncertain. The CDR3 runs 18 residues. Deletions cut 6 bases from V and 0 bases from J, with 22 bases between. CDR3 DNA: TGTGCCAGCACCGGAGGGGAGGGGGGCCCCGATAGCAATCAGCCCCAGCATTTT. Translated: CASTGGEGGPDSNQPQHF.

J is TRBJ1-6 and V is TRBV5-4, with TRBD1 as a possible D gene (5 bases). The CDR3 is made up of 15 amino acids. Between the trimmed V and J ends, which lost 2 bases and 5 bases, there was a span of 11 bases. Germline V lookup: CDR1 SGHNT, CDR2 YYREEE (reference sequence). The CDR3: CASSLTGTHNSPLHF. CDR3 in DNA: TGTGCCAGCAGCTTAACCGGGACTCATAATTCACCCCTCCACTTT.

V is TRBV11-3 and J is TRBJ2-1; D is undetermined. This CDR3 region has 15 residues. V gave up 5 bases and J gave up 6 bases, with 17 bases separating them. The V gene's germline CDR1 is SGHNT and CDR2 YENEEA. The CDR3 DNA reads as TGTGCCAGCAGCACGGGTCTTCTAACTGGCAATGAGCAGTTCTTC. Amino acid sequence: CASSTGLLTGNEQFF.

This sequence joins TRBV27 and TRBJ2-7, with 12 bases aligning to TRBD2. The CDR3 contains 17 residues. CDR1 and CDR2 (germline): MNHEY, SMNVEV (reference sequence). With 4 bases clipped from V and 4 bases from J, the junction kept 11 bases outside the gene matches. The CDR3 DNA is TGTGCCAGCAGTTCAACGCTAGCGGGAGGGCCGTATTACGAGCAGTACTTC. This encodes CASSSTLAGGPYYEQYF.

V gene TRBV27 combines with J gene TRBJ2-1; D is possibly TRBD2 (5 bases). Germline CDR1 is MNHEY and CDR2 is SMNVEV (reference sequence). Trimming left V 2 bases short and J 9 bases short, with 11 bases between. The CDR3 has 13 residues. The CDR3 bases are TGTGCCAGCAGTTTAACTAGTCTGGGTGAGCAGTTCTTC. Translated, it gives CASSLTSLGEQFF.

The rearrangement uses TRBV6-1 and TRBJ1-2, with a tentative D call TRBD1 (5 bases). The CDR3 extends over 15 amino acids. V gave up 6 bases and J gave up 5 bases, with 19 bases separating them. The germline V gene encodes CDR1 MNHNS and CDR2 SASEGT. This CDR3 reads CASSLAGSGGYGYTF. Here the CDR3 DNA reads TGTGCCAGCAGCCTCGCAGGGTCCGGCGGATATGGCTACACCTTC.

The chain couples TRBV18 to TRBJ2-7; 7 bases are shared with TRBD1. Trimming removed 2 bases from V and 2 bases from J; junction bases left unmatched: 6. Germline CDR1 reads KGHSH; CDR2 reads LQKENI. The CDR3 contains 15 residues. The CDR3 sequence is CASSPMTGSTYEQYF. CDR3 DNA: TGTGCCAGCTCACCAATGACAGGGAGCACCTACGAGCAGTACTTC.

The chain recombines TRBV5-4 with TRBJ1-2; D unclear. The V gene lost 3 bases and the J gene lost 2 bases, with 11 bases spanning the gap. Germline V gene sequence: CDR1 SGHNT, CDR2 YYREEE (reference sequence). The CDR3 runs 14 residues. The CDR3 nucleotides are TGTGCCAGCAGCTCCGCAGGCAGCAACTATGGCTACACCTTC. Translating gives CASSSAGSNYGYTF.

The chain joins TRBV7-9 to TRBJ2-1, with 11 bases that match TRBD2. V dropped 5 bases and J dropped 4; count of bases not matched to a gene: 7. This CDR3 is 16 amino acids long. The V gene's germline CDR1 is SEHNR and CDR2 FQNEAQ (reference sequence). Here the CDR3 reads CASSQLGLAGYNEQFF. CDR3 in DNA: TGTGCCAGCAGCCAACTCGGACTAGCGGGTTACAATGAGCAGTTCTTC.

The chain couples TRBV6-1 to TRBJ1-4; 9 bases are shared with TRBD1. J gave up 8 bases and V 6 bases, and 10 bases lay outside the gene matches. Germline assignment: CDR1 MNHNS and CDR2 SASEGT. This CDR3 has 15 amino acids. In DNA, the CDR3 is TGTGCCAGCAGATCCCCGGGACAGGGTATGGAAAAACTGTTTTTT. This sequence encodes CASRSPGQGMEKLFF.

The J gene is TRBJ1-4, the V gene TRBV5-1; D unclear. CDR1 is SGHRS, CDR2 YFSETQ, per germline. The ends were cut back, 3 bases at V and 4 bases at J, with 13 bases in the middle. This CDR3 comprises 15 residues. Here the CDR3 DNA reads TGCGCCAGCAGCTGGGCCCGACGGGGTAATGAAAAACTGTTTTTT. Translated, it gives CASSWARRGNEKLFF.

The V gene is TRBV6-5, the J gene TRBJ1-4; 8 bases are shared with TRBD1. Germline CDR1 and CDR2: MNHEY and SVGAGI. This CDR3 is 14 amino acids long. Losses at the gene ends were 4 bases for V and 7 bases for J; bases not matched to a gene: 5. The chain's CDR3 is CASSFGQGIEKLFF. Here the CDR3 DNA reads TGTGCCAGCAGTTTCGGACAGGGTATTGAAAAACTGTTTTTT.

V and J are TRBV6-6 and TRBJ1-2, with 9 nucleotides matching TRBD1. V shed 6 bases and J 6 bases; nucleotides not matched to a gene: 5. The CDR3 is made up of 13 amino acids. Germline V CDR1 and CDR2: MNHNY, SVGAGI (reference sequence). The CDR3 DNA reads as TGTGCCAGCAGATTACAGGGGGCGGATGGCTACACCTTC. This sequence encodes CASRLQGADGYTF.

The J gene is TRBJ1-2, the V gene TRBV7-2; possible D gene TRBD1, 6 bases. V dropped 4 bases and J dropped 4 bases, with 7 bases sitting between them. Germline CDR1 reads SGHTA; CDR2 reads FQGNSA. The CDR3 is made up of 12 amino acids. The CDR3 DNA reads as TGTGCCAGCAGCTCGGACAGCTATGGCTACACCTTC. Translation: CASSSDSYGYTF.

The gene calls are TRBV6-6 and TRBJ1-5; possible D gene TRBD1, 6 bases. CDR1 and CDR2 (germline): MNHNY, SVGAGI (reference sequence). Trimming left V 5 bases short and J 5 bases short, with 16 bases between. The CDR3 has 15 residues. The CDR3 sequence: CASSPWTDDYQPQHF. The CDR3 bases are TGTGCCAGCAGTCCCTGGACAGACGATTATCAGCCCCAGCATTTT.

The chain has TRBV7-3 and TRBJ1-1, with a tentative D call TRBD1 (6 bases). V lost 8 bases and J 1 base, leaving 11 bases between the germline ends. In germline, CDR1 is SGHTA, CDR2 FQGTGA. CDR3 length: 13 residues. The CDR3 region has the DNA TGTGCCAGCTCCGGGACATCGAACACTGAAGCTTTCTTT. Its protein product is CASSGTSNTEAFF.

V and J are TRBV2 and TRBJ1-2, with a weak D call TRBD1 (5 bases). The CDR3 spans 13 residues. V was clipped by 4 bases and J by 8 bases, with 14 bases between them. Germline-derived CDR1 and CDR2 are SNHLY and FYNNEI. CDR3 sequence reads: CASSVAGISGYTF. The CDR3 coding sequence is TGTGCCAGCAGTGTGGCAGGGATATCCGGCTACACCTTC. Full variable domain (outside the CDR3, taken from reference TRBV2 and TRBJ1-2): EPEVTQTPSHQVTQMGQEVILRCVPISNHLYFYWYRQILGQKVEFLVSFYNNEISEKSEIFDDQFSVERPDGSNFTLKIRSTKLEDSAMYFCASSVAGISGYTFGSGTRLTVV.

V is TRBV6-1 and J is TRBJ2-5, with 7 bases matching TRBD2. Germline trimming cut 4 bases from V and 2 bases from J; bases unmatched to any gene: 4. The CDR3 runs 14 residues. In germline, CDR1 is MNHNS, CDR2 SASEGT. The CDR3 bases are TGTGCCAGCAGTGGGGGGGGGTTTCAAGAGACCCAGTACTTC. Its translation is CASSGGGFQETQYF.

The chain is built from TRBV5-1 and TRBJ2-2, with 8 bases that match TRBD2. This CDR3 comprises 16 residues. Losses at the gene ends were 7 bases for V and 5 bases for J; bases not matched to a gene: 13. The germline V gene encodes CDR1 SGHRS and CDR2 YFSETQ. The CDR3 loop reads CASRSVGLGVTGELFF. In nucleotides, the CDR3 is TGCGCCAGCCGTTCGGTGGGACTAGGGGTAACCGGGGAGCTGTTTTTT.